A single sample gave rise to the 29 T cell receptor beta chains below, sequenced in a study of blood T cell repertoires in COVID-19. Measured with immunoSEQ multiplex PCR; TCRdb has only the in-frame clones, and not every one. The data hold 500,000 to 600,000 clones, with roughly nine tenths observed a single time. The sample was peripheral blood. The receptors were gathered from a woman between 50 and 59 years old with COVID-19, enrolled during active disease.

This rearrangement joins TRBV28 to TRBJ1-5, with 10 bases identical to TRBD1. This CDR3 comprises 14 residues. CDR1 MDHEN and CDR2 SYDVKM come from the germline V gene. Unmatched junction bases numbered 4, after V lost 6 bases and J lost 5 bases. CDR3 sequence: CASRTGGRYQPQHF. The CDR3 nucleotides are TGTGCCAGCAGGACAGGGGGCCGTTATCAGCCCCAGCATTTT.

With respect to this clone: The CDR3 does not close with the conserved phenylalanine or tryptophan, likely indicating a read error. The DNA is omitted, as the CDR3 cannot be located on it reliably, and the CDR3 follows TCRdb's listing. The rearrangement links TRBV2 to TRBJ1-2. The germline gives CDR1 SNHLY, CDR2 FYNNEI. The CDR3 adds up to 14 amino acids, both ends counted. CDR3 residues: CASSEALRGGLRGS.

This clone was detected once. The chain joins TRBV5-4 to TRBJ2-7; TRBD2 agrees at 8 bases. This CDR3 contains 14 residues. V dropped 4 bases and J dropped 6; count of bases not matched to a gene: 9. From germline, CDR1 is SGHNT and CDR2 YYREEE (reference sequence). CDR3 residues: CASSAGGEVVEQYF. The DNA of the CDR3 is TGTGCCAGCAGCGCCGGGGGGGAGGTTGTCGAGCAGTACTTC.

This clone was counted only a few times. The chain links TRBV7-9 to TRBJ2-1; possibly TRBD1 for D (6 bases). V was shortened by 5 bases and J by 8 bases, with 10 bases between the two germline ends. This CDR3 comprises 12 residues. The V gene's germline CDR1 is SEHNR and CDR2 FQNEAQ (reference sequence). This chain's CDR3 is CASSQHRDEQFF. DNA of the CDR3: TGTGCCAGCAGCCAACACAGGGATGAGCAGTTCTTC. Variable domain in full (rest from reference TRBV7-9 and TRBJ2-1): DTGVSQNPRHKITKRGQNVTFRCDPISEHNRLYWYRQTLGQGPEFLTYFQNEAQLEKSRLLSDRFSAERPKGSFSTLEIQRTEQGDSAMYLCASSQHRDEQFFGPGTRLTVL.

J is TRBJ2-5 and V is TRBV5-8; D possibly corresponds to TRBD2 (5 bases). Germline CDR1 SGHTS, CDR2 YDEGEE. Trimming stripped 4 bases from V and 5 bases from J, with 18 bases between. CDR3 length: 15 residues. The CDR3 region is CASSTGPGVAETQYF. The CDR3, as DNA: TGTGCCAGCAGCACCGGACCCGGAGTAGCGGAGACCCAGTACTTC.

V usage is TRBV19 and J usage is TRBJ1-2, with a tentative D call TRBD1 (6 bases). Per germline, CDR1 LNHDA and CDR2 SQIVND (reference sequence). This CDR3 is built from 15 residues. With 1 base removed from V and 6 bases from J, the gap between germline ends came to 15 bases. CDR3 amino acids: CASSIAAGAADGYTF. The DNA for the CDR3 is TGTGCCAGTAGTATAGCGGCAGGGGCAGCCGATGGCTACACCTTC.

The rearrangement joins TRBV19 to TRBJ2-3, with 7 bases lining up with TRBD1. From germline, CDR1 is LNHDA and CDR2 SQIVND (reference sequence). J gave up 1 base and V 4 bases, and 11 bases lay outside the gene matches. The CDR3 loop spans 17 amino acids. The CDR3 bases are TGTGCCAGTAGTACCCGGGGACAGCGCCTCGGCACAGATACGCAGTATTTT. This codes for CASSTRGQRLGTDTQYF.

The chain employs TRBV7-2 and TRBJ2-3; D possibly corresponds to TRBD2 (7 bases). In germline, CDR1 is SGHTA, CDR2 FQGNSA. The V end was cut by 3 bases, the J end by 5 bases, with 12 bases between. The CDR3 runs 14 residues. The CDR3 bases are TGTGCCAGCAGCTTGGGGGGGGCGGAAGATACGCAGTATTTT. Protein: CASSLGGAEDTQYF.

The chain combines TRBV7-9 with TRBJ1-2; a possible D gene is TRBD1 (6 bases). The CDR3 has 12 residues. Germline lookup yields CDR1 SEHNR and CDR2 FQNEAQ (reference sequence). The V gene lost 5 bases and the J gene lost 8 bases, with 12 bases spanning the gap. DNA of the CDR3: TGTGCCAGCAGCCCGGGACATGACGGCTACACCTTC. As protein: CASSPGHDGYTF.

This chain links TRBV11-1 with TRBJ2-1; D gene ambiguous. Per germline, CDR1 SGHAT and CDR2 FQDESV (reference sequence). The CDR3 is 14 residues long. Trimming pared 0 bases from V and 3 bases from J, leaving 6 bases between. The CDR3 sequence: CASSLAHSYNEQFF. Written as DNA, the CDR3 is TGTGCCAGCAGCTTAGCGCATAGCTACAATGAGCAGTTCTTC.

The chain carries TRBV9 and TRBJ2-2, with D tentatively TRBD1 (6 bases). Germline V gives CDR1 SGDLS, CDR2 YYNGEE. Trimming cost V 4 bases and J 0 bases, with 16 bases left between them. This CDR3 contains 17 residues. The CDR3 sequence is CASSTQRQDPNTGELFF. CDR3 nucleotides: TGTGCCAGCAGCACCCAAAGACAGGATCCGAACACCGGGGAGCTGTTTTTT.

This sequence joins TRBV30 and TRBJ2-7; 8 bases are shared with TRBD2. This CDR3 is 15 amino acids long. V dropped 0 bases and J dropped 3; count of bases not matched to a gene: 7. Per germline, CDR1 GTSNPN and CDR2 SVGIG (reference sequence). In nucleotides, the CDR3 is TGTGCCTGGAGTGTGGCAACTAGCGGTTACTACGAGCAGTACTTC. This translates into CAWSVATSGYYEQYF.

The genes are TRBV4-1 and TRBJ2-7; TRBD1 might be the D (6 bases). V lost 2 bases and J 4 bases, leaving 15 bases between the germline ends. Germline V gene lookup returns CDR1 MGHRA and CDR2 YSYEKL. CDR3 size: 15 residues. The CDR3 coding sequence is TGCGCCAGCAGCCAATTCGTCAGGGGAGCGTACGAGCAGTACTTC. This translates into CASSQFVRGAYEQYF.

J is TRBJ1-1 and V is TRBV11-3; a weak D match, TRBD1 (6 bases). This CDR3 is 13 amino acids long. Trimming removed 3 bases from V and 4 bases from J, with 9 bases in between. Germline V gives CDR1 SGHNT, CDR2 YENEEA. CDR3 sequence: CASSLTGITEAFF. The CDR3 DNA is TGTGCCAGCAGCTTGACAGGCATCACTGAAGCTTTCTTT.

The rearrangement uses TRBV7-8 and TRBJ2-7, with 9 positions matching TRBD1. This CDR3 has 16 residues. V trimming: 3 bases; J trimming: 6 bases; junction bases outside the gene matches: 12. Germline CDR1 SGHVS, CDR2 FQNEAQ. The DNA of the CDR3 is TGTGCCAGCAGCTTCCCTTTTGACAGGGGGGGGAGCGAGCAGTACTTC. Protein sequence: CASSFPFDRGGSEQYF.

This sequence joins TRBV7-9 and TRBJ1-1; perhaps TRBD1 as D (6 bases). V gave up 4 bases and J gave up 8 bases, with 11 bases separating them. CDR1 and CDR2 (germline): SEHNR, FQNEAQ (reference sequence). This CDR3 has 12 residues. This CDR3 is CASSSRQAEAFF. The CDR3 DNA sequence: TGTGCCAGCAGCTCCCGACAGGCGGAAGCTTTCTTT.

This rearrangement joins TRBV29-1 to TRBJ1-1; no firm D call. V was trimmed by 3 bases and J by 6 bases, leaving 8 bases between them. The CDR3 consists of 11 residues. Germline CDR1 is SQVTM and CDR2 is ANQGSEA. Here the CDR3 DNA reads TGCAGCGTTGATCGGAGGGCTGAAGCTTTCTTT. This encodes CSVDRRAEAFF.

This chain joins TRBV2 and TRBJ2-1; 8 bases match TRBD2. Germline V gene data show CDR1 as SNHLY and CDR2 as FYNNEI. Trimming at V came to 6 bases and at J to 0 bases, leaving 13 bases not matched to a gene. The CDR3 extends over 18 amino acids. The CDR3 DNA follows: TGTGCCAGCAGACCTTCGGGCGGGGGGACGAGCTCCTACAATGAGCAGTTCTTC. Translated: CASRPSGGGTSSYNEQFF.

The DNA for the CDR3 is TGTGCCAGCAGCCGCGGGAGGACGGCGAACACCGGGGAGCTGTTTTTT. Its translation: CASSRGRTANTGELFF. This chain uses TRBV5-4 with TRBJ2-2; 8 bases are a match to TRBD2. Trimming removed 4 bases from V and 0 bases from J; junction bases left unmatched: 5. Germline-derived CDR1 and CDR2 are SGHNT and YYREEE (reference sequence). The CDR3 sequence is 16 residues long.

The sample holds a few counts of this clone. The chain recombines TRBV6-1 with TRBJ1-1; 8 nucleotides agree with TRBD1. CDR1 is MNHNS, CDR2 SASEGT, per germline. The CDR3 has 15 residues. V shed 2 bases, J shed 3 bases, and the junction held 5 bases outside the gene matches. Here the CDR3 reads CASSESMDRDTEAFF. The CDR3 region has the DNA TGTGCCAGCAGTGAATCGATGGACAGGGACACTGAAGCTTTCTTT.

This sequence joins TRBV19 and TRBJ1-5; D is possibly TRBD1 (5 bases). The CDR3 sequence is 13 residues long. V lost 7 bases to trimming and J lost 5 bases, with 12 bases between them. The germline V gene has CDR1 LNHDA and CDR2 SQIVND (reference sequence). As DNA, the CDR3 is TGTGCCAGTACTAGACAGAGAGATCAGCCCCAGCATTTT. As protein: CASTRQRDQPQHF.

The chain employs TRBV9 and TRBJ1-6, with 9 bases aligning to TRBD1. The CDR3 spans 14 residues. The V and J ends lost 4 bases and 7 bases, in that order; junction bases with no gene match: 3. Germline loops: CDR1 SGDLS, CDR2 YYNGEE. The CDR3 coding sequence is TGTGCCAGCAGCCCCGGGACAGGGAATTCACCCCTCCACTTT. Translation: CASSPGTGNSPLHF.

This chain uses TRBV30 with TRBJ2-5; 9 nucleotides agree with TRBD2. The junction had 3 bases not matched to a gene; V was cut back by 0 bases and J by 7 bases. The germline V gene has CDR1 GTSNPN and CDR2 SVGIG (reference sequence). CDR3 size: 13 residues. The DNA for the CDR3 is TGTGCCTGGAGTGTAGCGGGGGGCGGGACCCAGTACTTC. As protein: CAWSVAGGGTQYF.

The V call is TRBV4-1, the J call TRBJ1-1; D is unclear. With 1 base removed from V and 6 bases from J, the gap between germline ends came to 15 bases. There are 15 residues in the CDR3. Germline V gene lookup returns CDR1 MGHRA and CDR2 YSYEKL. In DNA, the CDR3 is TGCGCCAGCAGCCAAGGCGAGGGTTCTAAGTCTGAAGCTTTCTTT. It is translated as CASSQGEGSKSEAFF.

The table lists this clone with a few counts. This chain joins TRBV30 and TRBJ1-3, with D uncertain. V dropped 5 bases and J dropped 4 bases, with 9 bases sitting between them. CDR3 size: 12 residues. Germline V gene data show CDR1 as GTSNPN and CDR2 as SVGIG (reference sequence). The CDR3, as DNA: TGTGCCTGGGGCGGTTCAGGAAACACCATATATTTT. This translates into CAWGGSGNTIYF. Based on the CDR3 plus reference TRBV30 and TRBJ1-3, the full variable domain is SQTIHQWPATLVQPVGSPLSLECTVEGTSNPNLYWYRQAAGRGLQLLFYSVGIGQISSEVPQNLSASRPQDRQFILSSKKLLLSDSGFYLCAWGGSGNTIYFGEGSWLTVV.

This chain links TRBV3-1 (or the pseudogene TRBV3-2) with TRBJ1-1; perhaps TRBD1 as D (6 bases). Per germline, CDR1 LGHDT and CDR2 YNNKEL (reference sequence). V was clipped by 4 bases and J by 3 bases, with 15 bases between them. The CDR3 totals 15 residues. This chain's CDR3 is CASSPQGLGYTEAFF. The DNA of the CDR3 is TGTGCCAGCAGCCCCCAGGGGCTTGGGTACACTGAAGCTTTCTTT.

This sequence joins TRBV5-8 and TRBJ1-2; TRBD1 matches 9 bases. Germline V CDR1 and CDR2: SGHTS, YDEGEE. Trimming at V came to 4 bases and at J to 4 bases, leaving 11 bases not matched to a gene. The CDR3 has 16 residues. The CDR3 sequence: CASSHKGQGEIYGYTF. Written as DNA, the CDR3 is TGTGCCAGCAGCCACAAGGGACAGGGTGAGATCTATGGCTACACCTTC.

This rearrangement joins TRBV6-5 to TRBJ1-6; 10 bases fit TRBD1. Looked up from germline, CDR1 is MNHEY and CDR2 is SVGAGI. V was pared by 2 bases and J by 8 bases, with 3 bases of the junction left unmatched. This CDR3 spans 15 amino acids. The CDR3 sequence: CASSYGGQGHSPLHF. In nucleotides, the CDR3 is TGTGCCAGCAGTTACGGGGGACAGGGGCATTCACCCCTCCACTTT.

This chain uses TRBV24-1 with TRBJ2-4, with D perhaps matching TRBD1 (5 bases). Germline CDR1 and CDR2: KGHDR and SFDVKD. The V gene lost 0 bases and the J gene lost 6 bases, with 11 bases spanning the gap. CDR3 size: 15 residues. The CDR3 DNA reads as TGTGCCACCAGTGATTTGATGGGGCCCAGAAACATTCAGTACTTC. Translation gives CATSDLMGPRNIQYF.